The rows below give T cell receptor beta chains drawn from one sample of a study of human T cells and chemical hapten exposure. Each CDR3 protein is one row after TCRdb ran MiXCR on the RACE reads. The data show around 71,000 distinct CDR3 sequences, 9.8% seen once. The input for sequencing was whole blood, taken in connection with sensitization to the hapten diphenylcyclopropenone (DPC). The receptors were sampled from a woman in her 40s with alopecia areata. Some clones in this sample may be carry-over from other donors' samples. The CDR3 runs from the conserved cysteine through the conserved F or W. The D gene is left open where the match is weak. Size tells how often a clone was seen (once, few, many) or the class of an expanded clone, and some rows leave it out.

V gene	D gene	clone size	J gene	CDR3 DNA	CDR3 protein
TRBV6-6	.	.	TRBJ1-1	TGTGCCAGCAGTAACCCGGGAGCTTTCTTT	CASSNPGAFF
TRBV18	TRBD2	.	TRBJ2-1	TGTGCCAGCTCACCACCGTTAGCGGGGCAGGATGAGCAGTTCTTC	CASSPPLAGQDEQFF
TRBV5-1	TRBD1	many	TRBJ2-5	TGCGCCAGCAGTCCTACCCCGGGTGGACAGGGGACCCAAGAGACCCAGTACTTC	CASSPTPGGQGTQETQYF
TRBV27	TRBD1	.	TRBJ2-1	TGTGCCAGCAGTTTAAACAGGGGGCAGATTGAGCAGTTCTTC	CASSLNRGQIEQFF
TRBV6-2/TRBV6-3	.	.	TRBJ2-3	TGTGCCAGCAGTTACGCCGGGTCGGATACGCAGTATTTT	CASSYAGSDTQYF
TRBV6-2/TRBV6-3	TRBD1	many	TRBJ2-1	TGTGCCAGCAGTTACGGGGACAGATACAATGAGCAGTTCTTC	CASSYGDRYNEQFF
TRBV20-1	.	few	TRBJ1-4	TGCAGTGCTTTCGAAGGGGGGTTGGGTGAAAAACTGTTTTTT	CSAFEGGLGEKLFF
TRBV6-2/TRBV6-3	TRBD2	many	TRBJ2-2	TGTGCCAGCAACTCGGGACTAGCGGGACCCACCGGGGAGCTGTTTTTT	CASNSGLAGPTGELFF
TRBV5-1	TRBD1	.	TRBJ1-5	TGCGCCAGCAGCTCGACAGGGGGCAATCAGCCCCAGCATTTT	CASSSTGGNQPQHF
TRBV12-3/TRBV12-4	.	few	TRBJ1-5	TGTGCCAGCAGTTCTAATTTGGGGATCCAGCCCCAGCATTTT	CASSSNLGIQPQHF
TRBV28	TRBD1	few	TRBJ2-7	TGTGCCAGCACCCGGGACAGCTACTACGAGCAGTACTTC	CASTRDSYYEQYF
TRBV6-2/TRBV6-3	.	many	TRBJ2-7	TGTGCCAGCAGCTCTACAGGTGCAGGTCCGTACGAGCAGTACTTC	CASSSTGAGPYEQYF
TRBV6-2/TRBV6-3	TRBD1	few	TRBJ1-2	TGTGCCAGCAAAGACAGGGGACATGGCTACACCTTC	CASKDRGHGYTF
TRBV6-1	.	.	TRBJ2-2	TGTGCCAGCAGTAGAGATAGGCAGGGCGGCACCGGGGAGCTGTTTTTT	CASSRDRQGGTGELFF
TRBV29-1	.	many	TRBJ1-4	TGCAGCGTTGCGTTTACAGAAACAACTAATGAAAAACTGTTTTTT	CSVAFTETTNEKLFF
TRBV13	.	.	TRBJ2-3	TGTGCCAGCAGCTTTCGACAGATCACAGATACGCAGTATTTT	CASSFRQITDTQYF
TRBV12-3/TRBV12-4	.	many	TRBJ1-6	TGTGCCAGCAGCTTGGGGGTTTATAATTCACCCCTCCACTTT	CASSLGVYNSPLHF
TRBV20-1	TRBD1	many	TRBJ1-3	TGCAGTGCTAGCCAGGGGGCTGGAGGAAACACCATATATTTT	CSASQGAGGNTIYF
TRBV21-1	.	.	TRBJ2-1	TGTGCCAGCAGCAAAGATCCAGCCCCGGCTGAGCAGTTCTTC	CASSKDPAPAEQFF
TRBV27	TRBD1	many	TRBJ2-1	TGTGCCAGCAGTACCACCGGGACAGGGGGCTACAATGAGCAGTTCTTC	CASSTTGTGGYNEQFF
TRBV29-1	.	few	TRBJ1-1	TGCAGCGTTGAACGCTCACTGAACACTGAAGCTTTCTTT	CSVERSLNTEAFF
TRBV27	TRBD2	many	TRBJ2-7	TGTGCCAGCAGTTTATTTGGGGGGACTACTTTATCCGAGCAGTACTTC	CASSLFGGTTLSEQYF
TRBV24-1	.	many	TRBJ2-2	TGTGCCACCAGTGATTTCGGACCCGGTCGGGAGCTGTTTTTT	CATSDFGPGRELFF
TRBV4-2	TRBD2	many	TRBJ2-3	TGTGCCAGCAGCCAAGAGGAAGGGGAGGTAACTAGCGGGGCCACAGATACGCAGTATTTT	CASSQEEGEVTSGATDTQYF
TRBV6-1	.	many	TRBJ2-1	TGTGCCAGCAGGAGGGGGACTACCTTCTACAATGAGCAGTTCTTC	CASRRGTTFYNEQFF
TRBV5-1	TRBD1	many	TRBJ2-7	TGCGCCAGCAGCTTGGGTGGGACAGCCACCTACGAGCAGTACTTC	CASSLGGTATYEQYF
TRBV7-9	.	.	TRBJ2-7	TGTGCCAGCAGCCCCGTGGTCGAGCAGTACTTC	CASSPVVEQYF
TRBV12-3/TRBV12-4	.	many	TRBJ1-2	TGTGCCAGCAGTACAGCGGCGCGGGGATGGAACGGAGGCTACACCTTC	CASSTAARGWNGGYTF
TRBV29-1	.	many	TRBJ2-7	TGCAGCGTTGTTTACAGGGATGGGGCCTACGAGCAGTACTTC	CSVVYRDGAYEQYF
TRBV2	.	many	TRBJ2-5	TGTGCCAGCAACGAACAAGAGACCCAGTACTTC	CASNEQETQYF
TRBV7-9	TRBD1	.	TRBJ1-1	TGTGCCAGCAGCCCGAATAGACAGGGGGTATCGGCTTTCTTT	CASSPNRQGVSAFF
TRBV7-2	TRBD2	.	TRBJ2-3	TGTGCCAGCTGCTTCCTAGCGGGGGGAACAGGCGTCACAGATACGCAGTATTTT	CASCFLAGGTGVTDTQYF
TRBV7-6	.	few	TRBJ2-1	TGTGCCAGCAGCTTAGGGGTCGCGCCCTACAATGAGCAGTTCTTC	CASSLGVAPYNEQFF
TRBV20-1	.	many	TRBJ1-2	TGCAGTGCTCAGGGGACGGGTTACTTCTATGGCTACACCTTC	CSAQGTGYFYGYTF
TRBV12-3/TRBV12-4	TRBD1	.	TRBJ1-6	TGTGCCACAAATACAGGGGGTAATTCACCCCTCCACTTT	CATNTGGNSPLHF
TRBV2	.	.	TRBJ2-5	TGTGCCAGCAGGGAGCAGCGTTCAGAGACCCAGTACTTC	CASREQRSETQYF
TRBV10-3	.	.	TRBJ2-3	TGTGCCATCAGGTCATCTAGCACAGATACGCAGTATTTT	CAIRSSSTDTQYF
TRBV4-3	.	many	TRBJ2-3	TGCGCCAGCAGCCAAGATACGGGGGCCCTAGGTACAGATACGCAGTATTTT	CASSQDTGALGTDTQYF
TRBV19	.	many	TRBJ2-3	TGTGCCAGTAGTATAGACTTCACCACAGATACGCAGTATTTT	CASSIDFTTDTQYF
TRBV6-1	TRBD2	few	TRBJ2-1	TGTGCCAGCAGGAGACTAGCGGGGGACACCTACAATGAGCAGTTCTTC	CASRRLAGDTYNEQFF
TRBV7-2	.	many	TRBJ1-3	TGTGCCAGCACCCCCCCCGGGGGCCGGGGAAACACCATATATTTT	CASTPPGGRGNTIYF
TRBV2	.	many	TRBJ2-2	TGTGCCAGCAGGGATCCCGGGGAGCTGTTTTTT	CASRDPGELFF
TRBV3-1	.	many	TRBJ1-5	TGTGCCAGCAGCCAAGATCCCGCGGAGAAGGGTAGCAATCAGCCCCAGCATTTT	CASSQDPAEKGSNQPQHF
TRBV20-1	.	many	TRBJ2-7	TGCAGTGCTCCTAAGACAGGATCCGGGTCCGAGCAGTACTTC	CSAPKTGSGSEQYF
TRBV20-1	TRBD1	many	TRBJ2-7	TGCAGTGCTAGCCCCGACAGGGATTCCGAGCAGTACTTC	CSASPDRDSEQYF
TRBV14	.	.	TRBJ2-1	TGTGCCAGCAGCCGACAGTTCGCCTACAATGAGCAGTTCTTC	CASSRQFAYNEQFF
TRBV6-6	.	many	TRBJ1-1	TGTGCCAGCAGTTACAACCAGGTCGTAGGAGCTTTCTTT	CASSYNQVVGAFF
TRBV27	.	.	TRBJ1-6	TGTGCCAGCAGTTTTCGGACGGAACTTAATAATTCACCCCTCCACTTT	CASSFRTELNNSPLHF
TRBV12-3/TRBV12-4	.	many	TRBJ2-2	TGTGCCAGCAGTTTAGTCTTGGTCCCCGGGGAGCTGTTTTTT	CASSLVLVPGELFF
TRBV12-3/TRBV12-4	.	few	TRBJ2-5	TGTGCCAGCAGCTTTACGGCGCGGGAGACCCAGTACTTC	CASSFTARETQYF
TRBV10-3	.	many	TRBJ1-1	TGTGCCATCAGTGAGTCCGGAAAGGGGCAGATGGCTTTCTTT	CAISESGKGQMAFF
TRBV7-9	TRBD1	few	TRBJ1-2	TGTGCCAGCAGCTTGACAGGGGAAGGGGATGGCTACACCTTC	CASSLTGEGDGYTF
TRBV20-1	.	few	TRBJ1-6	TGCAGTCCCCTCGTCAGCAGCTCCTATAATTCACCCCTCCACTTT	CSPLVSSSYNSPLHF
TRBV29-1	TRBD1	few	TRBJ1-1	TGCAGCGTTGAAGATATCCGGGACAGGGTCAACTTT	CSVEDIRDRVNF
TRBV6-5	.	many	TRBJ2-7	TGTGCCAGCAGCCCCGGCCGAGGGGAGCAGTACTTC	CASSPGRGEQYF
TRBV28	.	many	TRBJ2-7	TGTGCCAGCAGTGCCTACATGGGGAGCGACGAGCAGTACTTC	CASSAYMGSDEQYF
TRBV20-1	.	.	TRBJ2-7	TGCAGTGCTAGAGGGACGGTGAGCTCCTACGAGCAGTACTTC	CSARGTVSSYEQYF
TRBV7-2	TRBD1	many	TRBJ2-7	TGTGCCAGCAGCTTACGACCGTCGACAGGGGGTTTAAACGAGCAGTACTTC	CASSLRPSTGGLNEQYF